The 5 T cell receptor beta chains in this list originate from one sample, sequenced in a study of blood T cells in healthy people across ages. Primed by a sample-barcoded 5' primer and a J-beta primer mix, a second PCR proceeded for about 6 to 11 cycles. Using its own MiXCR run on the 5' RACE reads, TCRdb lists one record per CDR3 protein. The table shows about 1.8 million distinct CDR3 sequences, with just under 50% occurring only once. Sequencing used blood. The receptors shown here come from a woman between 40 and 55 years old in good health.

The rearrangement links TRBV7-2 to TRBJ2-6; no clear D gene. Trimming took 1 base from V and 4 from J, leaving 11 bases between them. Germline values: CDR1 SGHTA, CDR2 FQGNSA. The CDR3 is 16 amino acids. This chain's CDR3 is CASSLEGTVGANVLTF. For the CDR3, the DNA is TGTGCCAGCAGCTTAGAGGGAACCGTCGGGGCCAACGTCCTGACTTTC.

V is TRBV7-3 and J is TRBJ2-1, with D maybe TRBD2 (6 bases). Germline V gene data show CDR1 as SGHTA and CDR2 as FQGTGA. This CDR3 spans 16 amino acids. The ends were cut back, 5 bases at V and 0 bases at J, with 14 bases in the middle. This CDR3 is CASSPSAATSYNEQFF. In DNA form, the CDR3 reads TGTGCCAGCAGCCCTAGCGCGGCTACCTCCTACAATGAGCAGTTCTTC.

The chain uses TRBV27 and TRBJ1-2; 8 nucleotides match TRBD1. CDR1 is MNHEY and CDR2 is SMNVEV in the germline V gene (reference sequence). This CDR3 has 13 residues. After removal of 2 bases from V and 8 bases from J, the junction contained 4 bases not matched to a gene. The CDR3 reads CASSLRTGWGYTF. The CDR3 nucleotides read TGTGCCAGCAGTTTAAGGACAGGGTGGGGCTACACCTTC.

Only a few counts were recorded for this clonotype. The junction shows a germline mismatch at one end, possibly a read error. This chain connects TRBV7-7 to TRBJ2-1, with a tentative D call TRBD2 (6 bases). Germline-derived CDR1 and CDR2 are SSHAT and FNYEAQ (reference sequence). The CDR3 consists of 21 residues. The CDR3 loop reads CASSPLRDEKAGRRSYNEQFF. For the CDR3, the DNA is TGTGCTAGCAGCCCGCTCCGGGACGAGAAAGCGGGCCGACGATCTTACAATGAGCAGTTCTTC.

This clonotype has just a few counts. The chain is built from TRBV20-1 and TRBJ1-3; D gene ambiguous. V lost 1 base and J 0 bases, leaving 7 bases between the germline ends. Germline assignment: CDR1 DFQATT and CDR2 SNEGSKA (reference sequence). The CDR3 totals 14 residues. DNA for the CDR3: TGCAGTGCTAGAGGTGGAAGCTCTGGAAACACCATATATTTT. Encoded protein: CSARGGSSGNTIYF.